This T cell receptor (beta chain) was recovered during a study of molecular identifiers for immune sequencing clone quantification. This CDR3 has 14 residues. V was trimmed by 5 bases and J by 10 bases, leaving 17 bases between them. Germline V gives CDR1 SEHNR, CDR2 FQNEAQ (reference sequence). This clonotype was seen repeatedly, ten times or more. From the PCR reads, TCRdb called clonotypes with MiXCR, one entry per CDR3 protein. Of over 550,000 distinct CDR3 sequences listed, about 25% are singletons. Specimen: naive CD8+ T cells from blood, with Jurkat cell RNA spiked in. Subset described: FACS-sorted CD8+CD4-CCR7+CD45RA+ naive T cells. The sequence was collected from a human donor in good health. Some libraries in this study had Jurkat cell RNA spiked in. This chain connects TRBV7-9 to TRBJ1-4; possible D gene TRBD1, 5 bases. CDR3 loop: CASSPVGVSGKLFF. In nucleotides, the CDR3 is TGTGCCAGCAGCCCCGTAGGGGTCTCCGGAAAACTGTTTTTT.